One sample yielded the 23 T cell receptor beta chains listed below, sequenced in a study of Graves' ophthalmopathy and Graves' hyperthyroidism. Amplified material comprised TCR beta CDR3 regions derived from RNA transcripts. First-round RT-PCR used HTBI primers; second-round multiplex PCR followed. A single record per CDR3 protein comes from TCRdb applying MiXCR to the multiplex PCR reads. The table shows more than 1,000,000 distinct CDR3 sequences, with 36% occurring only once. The sequenced material came from peripheral blood or thyroid tissue (not recorded which). All receptors come from an adult man with Graves' hyperthyroidism.

Points on this clonotype: A read error may explain this, as a much larger clone is one base away. The genes are TRBV7-9 and TRBJ2-2, with no clear D. CDR1 and CDR2 from the germline V gene are SEHNR and FQNEAQ (reference sequence). The CDR3 extends over 15 amino acids. V lost 7 bases to trimming and J lost 4 bases, with 16 bases between them. CDR3 in DNA: TGTGCCAGCACCCCGTTTTTATCCGGCACCGGGGAGCTGTTTTTT. Protein sequence: CASTPFLSGTGELFF.

This chain uses TRBV12-3 or TRBV12-4 with TRBJ2-5; 7 positions match TRBD1. V gave up 6 bases and J gave up 1 base; unmatched junction bases: 5. The CDR3 consists of 14 residues. The CDR3: CASSRQGLQETQYF. The DNA for the CDR3 is TGTGCCAGCAGCCGACAGGGTCTCCAAGAGACCCAGTACTTC.

This chain uses TRBV9 with TRBJ1-3; the match to TRBD1 covers 7 bases. Germline V gene sequence: CDR1 SGDLS, CDR2 YYNGEE. J lost 8 bases, V lost 4 bases, and 6 bases had no gene match. The CDR3 extends over 13 amino acids. The CDR3 nucleotides read TGTGCCAGCAGCCCCACAGGGGTAGACACCATATATTTT. It yields the protein CASSPTGVDTIYF.

The V gene is TRBV4-1, the J gene TRBJ2-7; TRBD2 aligns across 11 bases. CDR3 length: 16 residues. Looked up from germline, CDR1 is MGHRA and CDR2 is YSYEKL. With 3 bases clipped from V and 3 bases from J, the junction kept 7 bases outside the gene matches. For the CDR3, the DNA is TGCGCCAGCAGCCAGACTAGCGGGAAGGATCTCTACGAGCAGTACTTC. This translates into CASSQTSGKDLYEQYF.

The V and J genes are TRBV7-2 and TRBJ2-7; tentative D call: TRBD2 (5 bases). Between the trimmed V and J ends, which lost 6 bases and 1 base, there was a span of 19 bases. Germline V gene lookup returns CDR1 SGHTA and CDR2 FQGNSA. The CDR3 sequence is 16 residues long. For the CDR3, the DNA is TGTGCCAGCAGTGAAGCGCTTCGGGATCTATCCTACGAGCAGTACTTC. It translates to CASSEALRDLSYEQYF.

This clonotype was picked up a small number of times. V is TRBV30 and J is TRBJ1-4, with D possibly TRBD1 on 6 matching bases. This CDR3 comprises 14 residues. V was cut by 0 bases and J by 7 bases, with 12 bases left in between. Germline CDR1 reads GTSNPN; CDR2 reads SVGIG (reference sequence). The CDR3 here is CAWSVGRGTEKLFF. CDR3 bases: TGTGCCTGGAGTGTGGGTAGGGGGACTGAAAAACTGTTTTTT.

Concerning this clonotype itself: The junction departs from the called germline gene at one end, perhaps through a read error. The rearrangement links TRBV6-2 or TRBV6-3 to TRBJ1-5, with 7 nucleotides matching TRBD1. Germline V gene sequence: CDR1 MNHEY, CDR2 SVGEGT. The CDR3 contains 13 residues. CDR3: CAGRRTGDQPQHF. DNA of the CDR3: TGTGCCGGCAGGAGAACAGGGGATCAGCCCCAGCATTTT.

On this clonotype: A much more abundant neighbour one base away suggests this may be a read error. The V gene is TRBV7-2, the J gene TRBJ1-4; D gene ambiguous. The ends were cut back, 5 bases at V and 5 bases at J, with 9 bases in the middle. The CDR3 spans 13 residues. Looked up from germline, CDR1 is SGHTA and CDR2 is FQGNSA. The CDR3: CASSLLPNEKLFF. The CDR3 DNA sequence: TGTGCCAGCAGCCTCCTTCCGAATGAAAAACTGTTTTTT.

This clonotype was seen a few times. The chain couples TRBV4-3 to TRBJ1-2, with D perhaps TRBD1 (6 bases). Germline V gene lookup returns CDR1 LGHNA and CDR2 YSLEER. The V and J ends lost 0 bases and 4 bases respectively, with 12 bases between them. The CDR3 runs 15 residues. The CDR3 here is CASSQEQGPLYGYTF. CDR3 sequence (DNA): TGCGCCAGCAGCCAAGAGCAGGGGCCACTCTATGGCTACACCTTC.

This clonotype appeared many times. The chain links TRBV12-3 or TRBV12-4 to TRBJ2-7; 8 nucleotides agree with TRBD1. With V trimmed by 5 bases and J by 3 bases, 12 bases remained unmatched. CDR3 length equals 16 residues. CDR3 nucleotide sequence: TGTGCCAGCAGTCCAGTCAGTGGGACAGGCATCTACGAGCAGTACTTC. It yields the protein CASSPVSGTGIYEQYF.

At least ten counts were recorded for this clonotype. The CDR3 region is CASSGTGGQPQHF. CDR3 nucleotides: TGTGCCAGCAGCGGGACAGGGGGCCAGCCCCAGCATTTT. The V call is TRBV19, the J call TRBJ1-5; 12 nucleotides agree with TRBD1. Germline V gene lookup returns CDR1 LNHDA and CDR2 SQIVND (reference sequence). This CDR3 contains 13 residues. V lost 9 bases, J lost 7 bases, and 4 bases stayed unmatched. Full variable domain (missing parts from reference TRBV19 and TRBJ1-5): DGGITQSPKYLFRKEGQNVTLSCEQNLNHDAMYWYRQDPGQGLRLIYYSQIVNDFQKGDIAEGYSVSREKKESFPLTVTSAQKNPTAFYLCASSGTGGQPQHFGDGTRLSIL.

The rearrangement uses TRBV19 and TRBJ1-2; the match to TRBD1 covers 8 bases. Germline V lookup: CDR1 LNHDA, CDR2 SQIVND (reference sequence). The CDR3 consists of 14 residues. V was clipped by 4 bases and J by 4 bases; unmatched bases: 5. CDR3 in DNA: TGTGCCAGTAGTACGGGACAGGACGCCTATGGCTACACCTTC. It is translated as CASSTGQDAYGYTF.

For the CDR3, the DNA is TGCGCCAGCAGCCAAGATTCAGTAGCAAACACTGAAGCTTTCTTT. This gives the protein CASSQDSVANTEAFF. The rearrangement links TRBV4-3 to TRBJ1-1, with D hard to call. V lost 0 bases, J lost 2 bases, and 10 bases lay in between. This CDR3 has 15 amino acids. The germline V gene encodes CDR1 LGHNA and CDR2 YSLEER.

Many counts were recorded for this clonotype. V is TRBV7-9 and J is TRBJ1-4; no reliable D call. The CDR3 covers 14 residues. Trimming removed 5 bases at V and 8 bases at J, with 15 bases between. CDR1 is SEHNR and CDR2 is FQNEAQ in the germline V gene (reference sequence). DNA for the CDR3: TGTGCCAGCAGCCGGGCCTGGGTGGAGGAAAAACTGTTTTTT. Protein product: CASSRAWVEEKLFF.

This clonotype was counted ten times or more. The chain couples TRBV7-3 to TRBJ2-7, with TRBD1 identical over 7 bases. CDR3 length: 14 residues. Per the germline V gene, CDR1 is SGHTA and CDR2 is FQGTGA. V was clipped by 5 bases and J by 6 bases; unmatched bases: 10. CDR3 region: CASSPAPRDSEQYF. The CDR3 coding sequence is TGTGCCAGCAGCCCTGCCCCCCGGGACAGCGAGCAGTACTTC.

This clonotype occurred many times. In DNA, the CDR3 is TGTGCCAGCAGCCCGGGTACCGTAGGGAAACTGTTTTTT. It encodes CASSPGTVGKLFF. This chain connects TRBV7-2 to TRBJ1-4; D remains unclear. The length of the CDR3 is 13 residues. Deletions cut 5 bases from V and 11 bases from J, with 15 bases between. Germline loops: CDR1 SGHTA, CDR2 FQGNSA.

Regarding this clonotype: This may be a read error: a much more frequent sequence differs by one nucleotide. The rearrangement links TRBV13 to TRBJ2-5, with TRBD1 matching over 9 bases. The V and J ends lost 8 bases and 0 bases, in that order; junction bases with no gene match: 7. CDR1 and CDR2 from the germline V gene are PRHDT and FYEKMQ (reference sequence). The length of the CDR3 is 15 residues. The CDR3: CASGGGQGDQETQYF. In DNA, the CDR3 is TGTGCCAGCGGCGGGGGACAGGGCGACCAAGAGACCCAGTACTTC.

The rearrangement links TRBV20-1 to TRBJ1-5; TRBD1 matches at 7 bases. CDR1 DFQATT and CDR2 SNEGSKA come from the germline V gene (reference sequence). The CDR3 is 15 residues long. Trimming cost V 5 bases and J 4 bases; bases outside gene matches: 11. The CDR3 coding sequence is TGCAGTGCTGCGTCGTCCCGGGACAGAAATCAGCCCCAGCATTTT. Its translation is CSAASSRDRNQPQHF.

CDR3 amino acids: CASSYSRTSGPYEQYF. The CDR3 DNA sequence: TGTGCCAGCAGTTACTCGAGGACTAGCGGTCCCTACGAGCAGTACTTC. The chain has TRBV6-6 and TRBJ2-7, with 10 bases aligning to TRBD2. Per the germline V gene, CDR1 is MNHNY and CDR2 is SVGAGI (reference sequence). The ends lost 0 bases at V and 2 bases at J; junction bases unmatched: 4. CDR3 size: 16 residues.

In its sample, this clonotype was seen many times. The V and J genes are TRBV7-2 and TRBJ1-4, with D unclear. V was shortened by 1 base and J by 3 bases, with 12 bases between the two germline ends. Germline assignment: CDR1 SGHTA and CDR2 FQGNSA. The CDR3 loop spans 16 amino acids. Here the CDR3 reads CASSLVGDEANEKLFF. The CDR3 DNA sequence: TGTGCCAGCAGCTTAGTGGGTGATGAGGCTAATGAAAAACTGTTTTTT.

This clonotype has more than one count but fewer than ten. The chain combines TRBV7-9 with TRBJ1-1, with 8 bases aligning to TRBD1. There are 14 residues in the CDR3. Trimming took 5 bases from V and 4 from J; bases not matched to a gene: 6. Germline V lookup: CDR1 SEHNR, CDR2 FQNEAQ (reference sequence). The CDR3 here is CASSPNQGATEAFF. The CDR3 nucleotides read TGTGCCAGCAGCCCCAACCAGGGGGCCACTGAAGCTTTCTTT.

This clonotype was recorded many times. One end of the junction is discordant with germline, which a read error may explain. The chain joins TRBV10-2 to TRBJ2-7; a weak D match, TRBD2 (5 bases). There are 15 residues in the CDR3. Germline lookup yields CDR1 WSHSY and CDR2 SAAADI. CDR3 nucleotide sequence: TGTGCCAGCAGCCACCCTGGCGACGGACTCCACGAGCAGTACTTC. It specifies CASSHPGDGLHEQYF.

The rearrangement joins TRBV29-1 to TRBJ2-5; D might be TRBD1 (6 bases). Trimming removed 2 bases at V and 10 bases at J, with 26 bases between. This CDR3 region has 16 residues. Germline V lookup: CDR1 SQVTM, CDR2 ANQGSEA. The CDR3 region is CSVERVDRQHGEGQYF. In DNA form, the CDR3 reads TGCAGCGTTGAACGGGTGGACAGACAACATGGGGAAGGCCAGTACTTC.